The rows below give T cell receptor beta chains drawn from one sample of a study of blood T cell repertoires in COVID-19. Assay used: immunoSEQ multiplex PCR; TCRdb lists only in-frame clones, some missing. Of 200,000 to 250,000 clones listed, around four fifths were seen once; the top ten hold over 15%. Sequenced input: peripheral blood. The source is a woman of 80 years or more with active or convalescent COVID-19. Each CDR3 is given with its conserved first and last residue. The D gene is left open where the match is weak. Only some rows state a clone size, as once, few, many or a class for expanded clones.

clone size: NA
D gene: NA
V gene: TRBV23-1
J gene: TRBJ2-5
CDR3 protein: CASSQSAGQETQYF
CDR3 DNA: TGCGCCAGCAGTCAATCGGCGGGCCAAGAGACCCAGTACTTC

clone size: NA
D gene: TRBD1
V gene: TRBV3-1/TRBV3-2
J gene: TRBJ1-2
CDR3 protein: CASSQDDRGRGYTF
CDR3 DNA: TGTGCCAGCAGCCAGGACGACAGGGGGCGGGGCTACACCTTC

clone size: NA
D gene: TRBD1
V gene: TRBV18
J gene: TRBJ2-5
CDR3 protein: CASSPDRRQETQYF
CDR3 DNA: TGTGCCAGCTCACCGGACAGGCGTCAAGAGACCCAGTACTTC

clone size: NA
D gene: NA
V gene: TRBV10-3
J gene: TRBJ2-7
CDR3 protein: CATAGTPGRVGDEQYF
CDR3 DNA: TGTGCCACCGCAGGCACCCCGGGAAGAGTCGGCGACGAGCAGTACTTC

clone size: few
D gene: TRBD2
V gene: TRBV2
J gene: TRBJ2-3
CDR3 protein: CATSSPGRTSGSTDTQYF
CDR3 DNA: TGTGCCACCTCTTCACCCGGGAGGACTAGCGGGAGCACAGATACGCAGTATTTT

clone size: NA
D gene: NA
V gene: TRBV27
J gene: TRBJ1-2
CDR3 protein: CASSLVGEGGGYTF
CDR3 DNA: TGTGCCAGCAGTTTAGTAGGCGAGGGAGGCGGCTACACCTTC

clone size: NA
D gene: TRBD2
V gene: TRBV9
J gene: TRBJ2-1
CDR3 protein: CASSDTSGGNNNEQFF
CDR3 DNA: TGTGCCAGCAGTGATACTAGCGGGGGTAACAACAATGAGCAGTTCTTC

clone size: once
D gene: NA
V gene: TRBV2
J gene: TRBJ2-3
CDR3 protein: CASRRSTDTQYF
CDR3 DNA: TGTGCCAGCAGGCGAAGCACAGATACGCAGTATTTT

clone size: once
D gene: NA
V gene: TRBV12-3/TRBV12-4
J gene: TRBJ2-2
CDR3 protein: CASSFLRVGELFF
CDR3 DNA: TGTGCCAGCAGTTTCCTCCGGGTCGGGGAGCTGTTTTTT

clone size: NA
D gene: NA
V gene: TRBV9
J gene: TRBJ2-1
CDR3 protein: CASSAEQGVFGDEQFF
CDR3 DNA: TGTGCCAGCAGCGCCGAGCAGGGTGTTTTTGGCGATGAGCAGTTCTTC

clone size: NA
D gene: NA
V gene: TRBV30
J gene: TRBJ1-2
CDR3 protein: CAWDRGGYGYTF
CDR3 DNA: TGTGCCTGGGATAGGGGTGGCTATGGCTACACCTTC

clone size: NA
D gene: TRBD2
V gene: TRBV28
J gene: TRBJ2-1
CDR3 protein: CASSTTAGGHRNEQFF
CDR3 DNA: TGTGCCAGCAGTACAACAGCGGGGGGGCACAGGAATGAGCAGTTCTTC

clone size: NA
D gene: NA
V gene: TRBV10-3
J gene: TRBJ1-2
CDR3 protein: CAIRDRFTNYGYTF
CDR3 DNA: TGTGCCATCAGAGACAGGTTCACAAACTATGGCTACACCTTC

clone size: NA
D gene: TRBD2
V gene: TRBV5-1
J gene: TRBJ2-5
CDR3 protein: CASSLSSGGAETQYF
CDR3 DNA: TGCGCCAGCAGCTTGAGTAGCGGGGGGGCGGAGACCCAGTACTTC

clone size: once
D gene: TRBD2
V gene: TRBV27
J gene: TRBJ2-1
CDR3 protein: CASSLSGTSGNYNEQFF
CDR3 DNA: TGTGCCAGCAGTCTCTCCGGGACTAGCGGAAATTACAATGAGCAGTTCTTC

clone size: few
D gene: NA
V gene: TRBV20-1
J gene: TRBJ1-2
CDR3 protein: CSGGHDYGYTF
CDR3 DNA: TGCAGCGGGGGGCATGACTATGGCTACACCTTC

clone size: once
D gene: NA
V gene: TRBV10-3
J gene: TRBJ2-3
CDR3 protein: CAISETGVRQVGTSTDTQYF
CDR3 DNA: TGTGCCATCAGTGAGACTGGGGTGAGGCAGGTTGGGACTAGCACAGATACGCAGTATTTT

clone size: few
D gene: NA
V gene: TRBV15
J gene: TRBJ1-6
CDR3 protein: CATSRGLSSYNSPLHF
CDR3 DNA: TGTGCCACCAGCAGGGGGCTGAGCTCCTATAATTCACCCCTCCACTTT

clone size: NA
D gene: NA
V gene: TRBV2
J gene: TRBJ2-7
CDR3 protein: CASSERSVGGYEQYF
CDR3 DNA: TGTGCCAGCAGTGAAAGGTCTGTGGGAGGATACGAGCAGTACTTC

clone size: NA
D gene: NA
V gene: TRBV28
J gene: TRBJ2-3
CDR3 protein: CASSPPGTDTQYF
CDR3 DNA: TGTGCCAGCAGCCCTCCCGGCACAGATACGCAGTATTTT

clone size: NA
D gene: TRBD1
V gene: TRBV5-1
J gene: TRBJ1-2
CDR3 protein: CASSLAGQGRSSGYTF
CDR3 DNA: TGCGCCAGCAGCTTGGCCGGACAGGGGAGGTCGAGCGGCTACACCTTC

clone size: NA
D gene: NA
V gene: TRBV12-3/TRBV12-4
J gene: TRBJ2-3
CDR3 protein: CASSQLPTDTQYF
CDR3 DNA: TGTGCCAGCAGTCAGTTACCCACAGATACGCAGTATTTT

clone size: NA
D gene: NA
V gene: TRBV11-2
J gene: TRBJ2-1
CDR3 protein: CASSPPVGTSSYNEQFF
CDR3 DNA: TGTGCCAGCAGCCCCCCCGTGGGCACAAGCTCCTACAATGAGCAGTTCTTC

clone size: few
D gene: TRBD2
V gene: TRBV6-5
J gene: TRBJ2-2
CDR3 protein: CASSSPGLAVGELFF
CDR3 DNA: TGTGCCAGCAGTTCCCCGGGACTAGCGGTTGGGGAGCTGTTTTTT

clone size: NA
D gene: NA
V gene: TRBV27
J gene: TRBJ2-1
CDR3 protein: CASSLAGTYNEQFF
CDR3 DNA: TGTGCCAGCAGTTTAGCGGGGACCTACAATGAGCAGTTCTTC

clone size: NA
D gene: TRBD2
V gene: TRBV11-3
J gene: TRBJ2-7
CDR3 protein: CASSLEASGGYEQYF
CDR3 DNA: TGTGCCAGCAGCTTAGAAGCTAGCGGGGGCTACGAGCAGTACTTC

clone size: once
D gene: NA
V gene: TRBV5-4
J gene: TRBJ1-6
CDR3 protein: CASSAHSGGVRNSPLHF
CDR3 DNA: TGTGCCAGCAGCGCACACAGCGGGGGGGTAAGGAATTCACCCCTCCACTTT

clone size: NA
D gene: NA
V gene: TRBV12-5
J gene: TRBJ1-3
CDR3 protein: CASGLPPWPFSGNTIYF
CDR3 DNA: TGTGCTAGTGGTTTGCCCCCCTGGCCCTTCTCTGGAAACACCATATATTTT

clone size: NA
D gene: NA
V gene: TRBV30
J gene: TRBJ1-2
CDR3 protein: CAWSPARGAGYTF
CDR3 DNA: TGTGCCTGGAGTCCAGCCCGGGGGGCCGGCTACACCTTC

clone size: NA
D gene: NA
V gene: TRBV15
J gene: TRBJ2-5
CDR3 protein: CATSRAGTQLETQYF
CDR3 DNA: TGTGCCACCAGCAGAGCTGGGACACAACTGGAGACCCAGTACTTC

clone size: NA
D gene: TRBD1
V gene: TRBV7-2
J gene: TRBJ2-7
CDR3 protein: CASSQTGQAGYEQYF
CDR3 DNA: TGTGCCAGCAGCCAAACCGGACAGGCCGGCTACGAGCAGTACTTC

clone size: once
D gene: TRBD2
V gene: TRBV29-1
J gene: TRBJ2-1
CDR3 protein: CSVGGPIPPPQFF
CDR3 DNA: TGCAGCGTGGGAGGGCCGATTCCCCCCCCGCAGTTCTTC

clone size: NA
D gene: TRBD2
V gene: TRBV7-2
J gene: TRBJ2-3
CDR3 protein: CASSFGGGSTDTQYF
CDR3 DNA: TGTGCCAGCAGCTTTGGGGGGGGAAGCACAGATACGCAGTATTTT

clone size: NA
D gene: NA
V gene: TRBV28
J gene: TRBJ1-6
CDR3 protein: CASSSSNSPLHF
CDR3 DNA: TGTGCCAGCAGTTCTTCCAATTCACCCCTCCACTTT

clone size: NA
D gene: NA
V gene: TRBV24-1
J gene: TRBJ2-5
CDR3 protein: CATSDPGRGSAETQYF
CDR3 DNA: TGTGCCACCAGTGATCCGGGTCGGGGGAGTGCGGAGACCCAGTACTTC

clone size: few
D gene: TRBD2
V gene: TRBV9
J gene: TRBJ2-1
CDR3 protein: CASSPKTGTSGSYEQFF
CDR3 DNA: TGTGCCAGCAGCCCTAAGACCGGGACTAGCGGGAGTTATGAGCAGTTCTTC

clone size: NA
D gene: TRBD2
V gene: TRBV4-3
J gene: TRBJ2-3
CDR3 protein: CASSQDSGRGTDTQYF
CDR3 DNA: TGCGCCAGCAGCCAAGATAGCGGGAGGGGTACAGATACGCAGTATTTT

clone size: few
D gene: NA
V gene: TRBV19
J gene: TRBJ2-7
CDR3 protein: CASSIRGGEQYF
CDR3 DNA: TGTGCCAGTAGTATTCGAGGCGGCGAGCAGTACTTC

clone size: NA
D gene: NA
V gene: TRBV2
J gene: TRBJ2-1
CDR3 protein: CASSSGGVQNLEQFF
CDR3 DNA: TGTGCCAGCAGTTCGGGGGGCGTTCAAAATCTTGAGCAGTTCTTC

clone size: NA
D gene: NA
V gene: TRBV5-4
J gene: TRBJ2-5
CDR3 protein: CASSLAGETQYF
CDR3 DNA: TGTGCCAGCAGCTTGGCCGGAGAGACCCAGTACTTC

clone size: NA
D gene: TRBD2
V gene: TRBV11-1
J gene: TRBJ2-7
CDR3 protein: CASSLARSGTPYEQYF
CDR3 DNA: TGTGCCAGCAGCTTAGCCCGTAGCGGGACGCCCTACGAGCAGTACTTC

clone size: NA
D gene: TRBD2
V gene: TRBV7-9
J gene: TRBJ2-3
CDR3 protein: CASSPEAGLATDTQYF
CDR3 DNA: TGTGCCAGCAGCCCCGAGGCGGGACTAGCCACAGATACGCAGTATTTT

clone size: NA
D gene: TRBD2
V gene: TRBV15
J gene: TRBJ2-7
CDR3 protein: CATSRLADYEQYF
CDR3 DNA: TGTGCCACCAGCAGACTAGCGGACTACGAGCAGTACTTC

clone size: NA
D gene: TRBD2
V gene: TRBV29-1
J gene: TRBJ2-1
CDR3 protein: CSVASGISYNEQFF
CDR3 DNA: TGCAGCGTTGCCAGCGGGATCAGTTACAATGAGCAGTTCTTC

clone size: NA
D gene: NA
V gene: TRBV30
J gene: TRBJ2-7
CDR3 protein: CAWSVPRGTYEQYF
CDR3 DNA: TGTGCCTGGAGTGTACCCAGGGGCACCTACGAGCAGTACTTC

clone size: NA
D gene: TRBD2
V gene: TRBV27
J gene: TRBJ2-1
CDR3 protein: CASSQRLAGGHEQFF
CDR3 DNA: TGTGCCAGCAGTCAGCGACTAGCGGGGGGCCATGAGCAGTTCTTC

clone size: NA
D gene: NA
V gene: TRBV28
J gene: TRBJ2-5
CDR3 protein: CASSLPGSRETQYF
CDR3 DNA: TGTGCCAGCAGTTTACCAGGGTCACGAGAGACCCAGTACTTC

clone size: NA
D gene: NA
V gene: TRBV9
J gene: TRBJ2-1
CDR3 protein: CASSGIAQPGVNEQFF
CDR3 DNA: TGTGCCAGCAGCGGAATCGCTCAACCGGGAGTCAATGAGCAGTTCTTC

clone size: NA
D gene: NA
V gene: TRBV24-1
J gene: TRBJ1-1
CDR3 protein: CATSDSRQAEAFF
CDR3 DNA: TGTGCCACCAGTGATTCGAGACAGGCTGAAGCTTTCTTT

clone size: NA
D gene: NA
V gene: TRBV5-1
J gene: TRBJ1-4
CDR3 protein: CASSLTGSATNEKLFF
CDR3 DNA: TGCGCCAGCAGCTTGACAGGCTCTGCAACTAATGAAAAACTGTTTTTT

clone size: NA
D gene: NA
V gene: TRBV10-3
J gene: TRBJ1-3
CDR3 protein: CAGGLTGNTIYF
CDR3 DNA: TGTGCCGGAGGCCTTACTGGAAACACCATATATTTT

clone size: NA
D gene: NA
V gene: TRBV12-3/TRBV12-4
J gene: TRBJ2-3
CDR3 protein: CASSFSGTTGYF
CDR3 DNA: TGTGCCAGCAGTTTTTCCGGGACAACAGGGTATTTT

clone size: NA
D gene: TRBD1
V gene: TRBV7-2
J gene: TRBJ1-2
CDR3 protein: CASSSDRGPYGYTF
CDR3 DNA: TGTGCCAGCAGCTCAGACAGGGGCCCCTATGGCTACACCTTC

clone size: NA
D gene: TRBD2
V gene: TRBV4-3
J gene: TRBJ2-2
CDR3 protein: CASSQGPGTSGTGELFF
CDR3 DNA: TGCGCCAGCAGCCAAGGGCCCGGGACTAGCGGAACCGGGGAGCTGTTTTTT

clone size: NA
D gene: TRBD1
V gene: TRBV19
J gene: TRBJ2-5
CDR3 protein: CASSPGVGQGVWETQYF
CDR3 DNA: TGTGCCAGTAGTCCGGGTGTGGGACAGGGAGTGTGGGAGACCCAGTACTTC

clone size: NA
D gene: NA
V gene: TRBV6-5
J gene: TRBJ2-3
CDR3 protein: CASSYDVWTKDTQYF
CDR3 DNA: TGTGCCAGCAGTTACGATGTGTGGACTAAGGATACGCAGTATTTT

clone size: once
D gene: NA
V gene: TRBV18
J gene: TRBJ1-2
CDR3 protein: CASSSGFLNYGYTF
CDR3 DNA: TGTGCCAGCTCATCGGGTTTCCTAAACTATGGCTACACCTTC